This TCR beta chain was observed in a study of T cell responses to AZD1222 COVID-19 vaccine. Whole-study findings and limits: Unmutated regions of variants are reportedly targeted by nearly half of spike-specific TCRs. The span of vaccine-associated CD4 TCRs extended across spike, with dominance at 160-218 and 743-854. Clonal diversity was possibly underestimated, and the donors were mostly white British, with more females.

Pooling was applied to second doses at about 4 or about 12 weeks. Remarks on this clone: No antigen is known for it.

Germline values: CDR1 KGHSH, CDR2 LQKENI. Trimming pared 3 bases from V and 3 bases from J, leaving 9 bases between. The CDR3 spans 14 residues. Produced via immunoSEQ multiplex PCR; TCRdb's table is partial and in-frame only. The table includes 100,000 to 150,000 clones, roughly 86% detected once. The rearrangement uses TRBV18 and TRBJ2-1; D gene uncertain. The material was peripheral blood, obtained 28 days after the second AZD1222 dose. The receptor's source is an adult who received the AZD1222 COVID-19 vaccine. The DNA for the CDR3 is TGTGCCAGCTCACCCGGGCCCGGCTACAATGAGCAGTTCTTC. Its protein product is CASSPGPGYNEQFF.